A selection of T cell receptor beta chains follows, all from one sample in a study of shared clonotypes between healthy human individuals. Generated by immunoSEQ multiplex PCR, the TCRdb table keeps only in-frame clones and is missing some. The repertoire holds roughly 1 million clones, approximately 72% seen once, with approximately 1.3% in the top ten. Sequencing used memory CD4+ T cells sorted from blood. These receptor sequences come from a man younger than 35 in good health. Each CDR3 is given with its conserved first and last residue. Each record gives: CDR3 protein, V gene, J gene, clone size. Only part of the rows carry a size: once, few, many, or a class if the clone is expanded.

CDR3aa: CASSSGSLTQYF
v_gene: TRBV7-6
j_gene: TRBJ2-5
abundance: -

CDR3aa: CASQGPWASTDTQYF
v_gene: TRBV7-8
j_gene: TRBJ2-3
abundance: -

CDR3aa: CASSQTPPSGRYYEQYF
v_gene: TRBV5-1
j_gene: TRBJ2-7
abundance: -

CDR3aa: CASSTDMNTEAFF
v_gene: TRBV28
j_gene: TRBJ1-1
abundance: -

CDR3aa: CASADGRGTGELFF
v_gene: TRBV5-4
j_gene: TRBJ2-2
abundance: -

CDR3aa: CASSPGSDQPQHF
v_gene: TRBV18
j_gene: TRBJ1-5
abundance: -

CDR3aa: CASSLDTVYQPQHF
v_gene: TRBV7-9
j_gene: TRBJ1-5
abundance: -

CDR3aa: CASRGSDTQYF
v_gene: TRBV2
j_gene: TRBJ2-3
abundance: -

CDR3aa: CASSADRNTGELFF
v_gene: TRBV7-2
j_gene: TRBJ2-2
abundance: -

CDR3aa: CASTPRQGILEAFF
v_gene: TRBV19
j_gene: TRBJ1-1
abundance: -

CDR3aa: CASSTGHPGNEQFF
v_gene: TRBV11-3
j_gene: TRBJ2-1
abundance: -

CDR3aa: CASSRGWVGNTGELFF
v_gene: TRBV4-3
j_gene: TRBJ2-2
abundance: -

CDR3aa: CASSELVGGGYEQYF
v_gene: TRBV6-1
j_gene: TRBJ2-7
abundance: -

CDR3aa: CASSLAHEGYEQYF
v_gene: TRBV7-6
j_gene: TRBJ2-7
abundance: once

CDR3aa: CASSQDRGRNEQYF
v_gene: TRBV4-3
j_gene: TRBJ2-7
abundance: -

CDR3aa: CASISREGYSYNEQFF
v_gene: TRBV7-8
j_gene: TRBJ2-1
abundance: -

CDR3aa: CASSFGTDTQYF
v_gene: TRBV7-3
j_gene: TRBJ2-3
abundance: few

CDR3aa: CASSLQSLAGANEQFF
v_gene: TRBV7-2
j_gene: TRBJ2-1
abundance: -

CDR3aa: CASSLDGTGYYEQYF
v_gene: TRBV5-4
j_gene: TRBJ2-7
abundance: -

CDR3aa: CASSPGRGETQYF
v_gene: TRBV7-2
j_gene: TRBJ2-5
abundance: -

CDR3aa: CASFLTLDRGKAFF
v_gene: TRBV18
j_gene: TRBJ1-1
abundance: -

CDR3aa: CASSYVGELFF
v_gene: TRBV6-1
j_gene: TRBJ2-2
abundance: -

CDR3aa: CASSYVGGETQYF
v_gene: TRBV6-5
j_gene: TRBJ2-5
abundance: -

CDR3aa: CASSLGAGSYEQYF
v_gene: TRBV5-1
j_gene: TRBJ2-7
abundance: -

CDR3aa: CASRQQVENQPQHF
v_gene: TRBV2
j_gene: TRBJ1-5
abundance: -